This T cell receptor (beta chain) stems from a study of blood T cell repertoires in COVID-19. Study overall: Sample material is recorded as cDNA or gDNA derived from T cells, B-cell-depleted T cells, or PBMCs.

Germline V gene lookup returns CDR1 LNHDA and CDR2 SQIVND (reference sequence). V was trimmed by 8 bases and J by 0 bases, leaving 14 bases between them. The CDR3 runs to 14 residues. The method was immunoSEQ multiplex PCR; TCRdb's version includes in-frame clones alone and lacks a portion of them. The profile shows about 89,000 clones, around 72% of them singletons. The sequenced sample consisted of peripheral blood. This chain uses TRBV19 with TRBJ2-7, with D possibly matching TRBD1 (6 bases). The TCR was taken from a woman of 80 years or more with acute or convalescent COVID-19. As DNA, the CDR3 is TGTGCCAGTTCTACCGACAGGAGCTCCTACGAGCAGTACTTC. Protein: CASSTDRSSYEQYF.